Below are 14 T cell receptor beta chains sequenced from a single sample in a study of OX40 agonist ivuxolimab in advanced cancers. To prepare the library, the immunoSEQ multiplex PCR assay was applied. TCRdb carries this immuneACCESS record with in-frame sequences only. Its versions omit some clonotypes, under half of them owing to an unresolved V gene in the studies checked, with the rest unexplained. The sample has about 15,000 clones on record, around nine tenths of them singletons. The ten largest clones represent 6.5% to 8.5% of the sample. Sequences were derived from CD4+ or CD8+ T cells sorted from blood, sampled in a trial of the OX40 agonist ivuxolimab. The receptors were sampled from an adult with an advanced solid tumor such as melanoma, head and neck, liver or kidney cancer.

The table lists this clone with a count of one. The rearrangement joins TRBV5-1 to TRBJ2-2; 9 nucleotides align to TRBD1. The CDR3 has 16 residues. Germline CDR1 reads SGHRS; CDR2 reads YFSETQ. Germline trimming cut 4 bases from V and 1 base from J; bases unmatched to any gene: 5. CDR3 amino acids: CASSRVGQGNTGELFF. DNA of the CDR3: TGCGCCAGCAGCAGGGTGGGACAGGGGAACACCGGGGAGCTGTTTTTT.

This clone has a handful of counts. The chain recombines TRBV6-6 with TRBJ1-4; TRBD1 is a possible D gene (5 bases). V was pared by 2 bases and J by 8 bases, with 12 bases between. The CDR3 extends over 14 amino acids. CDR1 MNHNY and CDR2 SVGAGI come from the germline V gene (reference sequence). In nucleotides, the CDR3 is TGTGCCAGCAGTTACGCCCAGGGAGGGGAAAAACTGTTTTTT. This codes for CASSYAQGGEKLFF.

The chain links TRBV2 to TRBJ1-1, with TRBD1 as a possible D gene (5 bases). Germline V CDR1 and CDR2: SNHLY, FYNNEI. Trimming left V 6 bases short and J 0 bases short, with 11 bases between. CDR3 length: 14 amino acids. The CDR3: CASRLGAMNTEAFF. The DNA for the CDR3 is TGTGCCAGCAGACTAGGGGCAATGAACACTGAAGCTTTCTTT.

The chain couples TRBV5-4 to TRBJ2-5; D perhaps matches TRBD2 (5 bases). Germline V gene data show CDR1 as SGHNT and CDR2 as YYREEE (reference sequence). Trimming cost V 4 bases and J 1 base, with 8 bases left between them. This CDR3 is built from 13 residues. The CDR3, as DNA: TGTGCCAGCAGCCTCGGGATCCAAGAGACCCAGTACTTC. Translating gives CASSLGIQETQYF. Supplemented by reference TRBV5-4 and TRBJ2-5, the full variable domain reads ETGVTQSPTHLIKTRGQQVTLRCSSQSGHNTVSWYQQALGQGPQFIFQYYREEENGRGNFPPRFSGLQFPNYSSELNVNALELDDSALYLCASSLGIQETQYFGPGTRLLVL.

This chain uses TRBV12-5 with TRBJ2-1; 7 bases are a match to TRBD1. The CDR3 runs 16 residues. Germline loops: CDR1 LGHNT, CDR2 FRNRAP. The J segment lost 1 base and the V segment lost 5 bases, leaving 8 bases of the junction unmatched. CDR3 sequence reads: CASGIPRRGSYNEQFF. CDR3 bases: TGTGCTAGTGGTATTCCTCGCAGGGGGTCCTACAATGAGCAGTTCTTC.

CDR3 amino acids: CASSSGERGELFF. The CDR3 nucleotides read TGTGCCAGCAGCTCGGGAGAACGCGGGGAGCTGTTTTTT. The J gene is TRBJ2-2, the V gene TRBV7-9, with D possibly being TRBD2 (6 bases). CDR1 SEHNR and CDR2 FQNEAQ come from the germline V gene (reference sequence). V was clipped by 4 bases and J by 7 bases, with 10 bases between them. The length of the CDR3 is 13 residues.

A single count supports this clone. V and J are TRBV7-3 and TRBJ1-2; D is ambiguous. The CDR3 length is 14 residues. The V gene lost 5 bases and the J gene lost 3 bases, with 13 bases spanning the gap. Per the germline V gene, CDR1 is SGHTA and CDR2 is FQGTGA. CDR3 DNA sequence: TGTGCCAGCAGCCCGAACCCGCTGGACTATGGCTACACCTTC. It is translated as CASSPNPLDYGYTF.

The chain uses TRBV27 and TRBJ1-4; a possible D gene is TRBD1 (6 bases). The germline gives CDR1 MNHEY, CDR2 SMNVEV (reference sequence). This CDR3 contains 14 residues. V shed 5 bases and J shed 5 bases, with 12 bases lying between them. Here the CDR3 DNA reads TGTGCCAGCAGTAAAGGAAGGGGGAATGAAAAACTGTTTTTT. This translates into CASSKGRGNEKLFF.

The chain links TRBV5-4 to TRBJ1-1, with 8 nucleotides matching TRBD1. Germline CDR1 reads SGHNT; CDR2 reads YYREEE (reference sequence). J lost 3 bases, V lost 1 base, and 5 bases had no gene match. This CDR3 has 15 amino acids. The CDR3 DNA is TGTGCCAGCAGCTTGTGGACAGGGACCCACACTGAAGCTTTCTTT. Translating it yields CASSLWTGTHTEAFF.

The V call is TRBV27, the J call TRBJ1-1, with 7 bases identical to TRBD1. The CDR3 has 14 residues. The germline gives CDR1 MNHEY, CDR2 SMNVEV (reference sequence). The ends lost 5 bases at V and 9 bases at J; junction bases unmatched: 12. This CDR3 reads CASSQRWDSVKAFF. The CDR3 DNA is TGTGCCAGCAGTCAAAGATGGGACAGTGTTAAAGCTTTCTTT.

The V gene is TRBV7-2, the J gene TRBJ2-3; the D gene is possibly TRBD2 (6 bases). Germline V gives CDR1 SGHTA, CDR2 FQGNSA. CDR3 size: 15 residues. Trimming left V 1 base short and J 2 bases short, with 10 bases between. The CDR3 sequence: CASSLDGGYTDTQYF. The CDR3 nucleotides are TGTGCCAGCAGCTTAGACGGGGGATACACAGATACGCAGTATTTT. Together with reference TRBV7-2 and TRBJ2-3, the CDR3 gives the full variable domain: GAGVSQSPSNKVTEKGKDVELRCDPISGHTALYWYRQSLGQGLEFLIYFQGNSAPDKSGLPSDRFSAERTGGSVSTLTIQRTQQEDSAVYLCASSLDGGYTDTQYFGPGTRLTVL.

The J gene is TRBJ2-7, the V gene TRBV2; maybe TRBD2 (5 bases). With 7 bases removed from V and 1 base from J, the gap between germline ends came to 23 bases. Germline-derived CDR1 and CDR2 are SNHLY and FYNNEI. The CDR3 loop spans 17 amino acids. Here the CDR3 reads CASTLNPPGTKSYEQYF. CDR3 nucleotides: TGTGCCAGCACTCTAAATCCCCCGGGAACAAAATCCTACGAGCAGTACTTC.

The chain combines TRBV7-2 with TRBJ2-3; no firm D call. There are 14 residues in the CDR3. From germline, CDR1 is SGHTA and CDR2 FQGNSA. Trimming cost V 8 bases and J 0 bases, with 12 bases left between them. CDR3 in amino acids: CASRSDSSTDTQYF. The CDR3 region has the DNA TGTGCCAGCCGGAGCGACTCTAGCACAGATACGCAGTATTTT.

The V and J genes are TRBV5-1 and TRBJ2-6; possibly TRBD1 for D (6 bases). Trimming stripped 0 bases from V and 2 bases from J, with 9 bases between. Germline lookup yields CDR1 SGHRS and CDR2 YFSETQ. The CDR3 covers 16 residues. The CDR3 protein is CASSLGDIAGANVLTF. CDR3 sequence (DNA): TGCGCCAGCAGCTTGGGGGACATCGCTGGGGCCAACGTCCTGACTTTC. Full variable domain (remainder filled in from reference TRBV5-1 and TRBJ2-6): KAGVTQTPRYLIKTRGQQVTLSCSPISGHRSVSWYQQTPGQGLQFLFEYFSETQRNKGNFPGRFSGRQFSNSRSEMNVSTLELGDSALYLCASSLGDIAGANVLTFGAGSRLTVL.